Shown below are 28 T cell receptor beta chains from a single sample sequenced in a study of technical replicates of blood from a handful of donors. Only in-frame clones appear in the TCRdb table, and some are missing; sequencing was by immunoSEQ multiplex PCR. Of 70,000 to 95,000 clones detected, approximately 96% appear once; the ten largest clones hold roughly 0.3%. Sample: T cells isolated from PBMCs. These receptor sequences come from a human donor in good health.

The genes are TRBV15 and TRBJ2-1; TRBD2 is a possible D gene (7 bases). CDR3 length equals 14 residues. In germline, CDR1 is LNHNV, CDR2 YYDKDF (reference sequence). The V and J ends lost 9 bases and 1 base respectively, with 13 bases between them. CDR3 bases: TGTGCCACAGGGGAGGGGGGGTCCTACAATGAGCAGTTCTTC. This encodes CATGEGGSYNEQFF.

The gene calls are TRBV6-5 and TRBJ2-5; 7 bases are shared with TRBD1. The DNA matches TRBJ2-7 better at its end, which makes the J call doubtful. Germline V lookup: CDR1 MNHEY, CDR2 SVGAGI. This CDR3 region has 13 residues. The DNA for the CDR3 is TGTGCCAGCAGTCCGACAGGGTACCACGAGCAGTACTTC. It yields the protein CASSPTGYHEQYF.

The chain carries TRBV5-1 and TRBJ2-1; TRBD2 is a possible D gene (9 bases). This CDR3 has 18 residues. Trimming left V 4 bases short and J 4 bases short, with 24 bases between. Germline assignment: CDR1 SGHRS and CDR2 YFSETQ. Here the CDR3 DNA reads TGCGCCAGCAGCCTGCAGGGGGCGTCCCTAGCGGGGTACAATGAGCAGTTCTTC. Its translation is CASSLQGASLAGYNEQFF.

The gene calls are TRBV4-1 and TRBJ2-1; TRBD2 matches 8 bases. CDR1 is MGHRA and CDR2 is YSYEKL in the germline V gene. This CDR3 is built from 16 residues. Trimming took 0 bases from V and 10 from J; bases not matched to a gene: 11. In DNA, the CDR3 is TGCGCCAGCAGCCAAGATATGTGGACTAGCAAGGTCGAGCAGTTCTTC. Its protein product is CASSQDMWTSKVEQFF.

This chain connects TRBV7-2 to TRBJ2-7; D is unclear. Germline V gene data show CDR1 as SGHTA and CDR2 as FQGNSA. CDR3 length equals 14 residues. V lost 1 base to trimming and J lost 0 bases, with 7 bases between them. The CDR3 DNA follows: TGTGCCAGCAGCTTAGGCGTAGCCTCCTACGAGCAGTACTTC. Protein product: CASSLGVASYEQYF.

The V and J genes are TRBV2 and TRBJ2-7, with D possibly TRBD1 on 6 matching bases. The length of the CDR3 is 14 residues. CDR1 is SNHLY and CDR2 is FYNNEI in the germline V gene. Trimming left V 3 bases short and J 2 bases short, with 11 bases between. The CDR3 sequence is CASSETGSTYEQYF. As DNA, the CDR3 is TGTGCCAGCAGTGAGACAGGTAGCACCTACGAGCAGTACTTC. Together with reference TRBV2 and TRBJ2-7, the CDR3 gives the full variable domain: EPEVTQTPSHQVTQMGQEVILRCVPISNHLYFYWYRQILGQKVEFLVSFYNNEISEKSEIFDDQFSVERPDGSNFTLKIRSTKLEDSAMYFCASSETGSTYEQYFGPGTRLTVT.

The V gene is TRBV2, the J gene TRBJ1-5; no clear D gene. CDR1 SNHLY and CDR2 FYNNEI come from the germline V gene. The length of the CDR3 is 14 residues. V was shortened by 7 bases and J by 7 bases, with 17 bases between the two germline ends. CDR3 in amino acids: CASTLNSDGQPQHF. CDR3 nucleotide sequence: TGTGCCAGCACCCTGAACAGTGACGGACAGCCCCAGCATTTT.

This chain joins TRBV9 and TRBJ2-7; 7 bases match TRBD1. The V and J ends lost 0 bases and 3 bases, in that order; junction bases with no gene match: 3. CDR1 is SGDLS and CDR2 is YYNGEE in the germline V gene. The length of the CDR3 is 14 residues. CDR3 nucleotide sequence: TGTGCCAGCAGCGTAGAAGGGGGCGGCTACGAGCAGTACTTC. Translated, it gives CASSVEGGGYEQYF.

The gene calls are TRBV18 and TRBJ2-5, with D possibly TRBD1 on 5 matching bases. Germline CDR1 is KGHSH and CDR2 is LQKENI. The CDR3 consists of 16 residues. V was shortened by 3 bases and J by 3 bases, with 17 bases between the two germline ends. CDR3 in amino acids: CASSPDVRGAKETQYF. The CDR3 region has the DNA TGTGCCAGCTCACCCGACGTTAGGGGCGCGAAAGAGACCCAGTACTTC.

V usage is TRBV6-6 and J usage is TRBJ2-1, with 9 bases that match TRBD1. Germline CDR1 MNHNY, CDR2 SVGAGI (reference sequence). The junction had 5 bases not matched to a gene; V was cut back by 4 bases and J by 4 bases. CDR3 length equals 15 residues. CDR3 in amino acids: CASSFSGTGYNEQFF. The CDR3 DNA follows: TGTGCCAGCAGTTTCTCCGGGACAGGGTACAATGAGCAGTTCTTC.

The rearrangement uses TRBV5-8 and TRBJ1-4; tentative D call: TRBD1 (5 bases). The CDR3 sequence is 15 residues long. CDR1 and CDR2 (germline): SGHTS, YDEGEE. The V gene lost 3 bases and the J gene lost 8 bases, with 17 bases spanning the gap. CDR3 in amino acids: CASSSYAGHSEKLFF. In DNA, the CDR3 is TGTGCCAGCAGCTCTTATGCAGGACACTCGGAAAAACTGTTTTTT.

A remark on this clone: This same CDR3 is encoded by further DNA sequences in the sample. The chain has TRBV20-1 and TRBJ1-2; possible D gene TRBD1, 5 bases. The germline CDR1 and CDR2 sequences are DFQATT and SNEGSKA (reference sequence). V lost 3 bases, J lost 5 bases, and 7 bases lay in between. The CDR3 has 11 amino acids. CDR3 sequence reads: CSARGGYGYTF. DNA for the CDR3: TGCAGTGCTAGGGGGGGATATGGCTACACCTTC.

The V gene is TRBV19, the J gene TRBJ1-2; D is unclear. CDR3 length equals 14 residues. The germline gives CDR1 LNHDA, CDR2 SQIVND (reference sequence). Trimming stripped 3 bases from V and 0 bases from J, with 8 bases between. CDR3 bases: TGTGCCAGTAGTATGGAGGGCGCTAACTATGGCTACACCTTC. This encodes CASSMEGANYGYTF.

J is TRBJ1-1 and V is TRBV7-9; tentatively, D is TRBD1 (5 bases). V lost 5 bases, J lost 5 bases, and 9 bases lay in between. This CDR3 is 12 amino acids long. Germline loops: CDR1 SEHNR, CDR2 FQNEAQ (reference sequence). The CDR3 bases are TGTGCCAGCAGCACTCAGGGAACTGAAGCTTTCTTT. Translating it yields CASSTQGTEAFF.

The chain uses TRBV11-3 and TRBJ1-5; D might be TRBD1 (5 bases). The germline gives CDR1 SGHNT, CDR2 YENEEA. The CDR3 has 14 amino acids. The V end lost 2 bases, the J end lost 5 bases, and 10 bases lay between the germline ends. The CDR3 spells CASSLLGEDQPQHF. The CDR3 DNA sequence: TGTGCCAGCAGCTTATTAGGGGAGGATCAGCCCCAGCATTTT.

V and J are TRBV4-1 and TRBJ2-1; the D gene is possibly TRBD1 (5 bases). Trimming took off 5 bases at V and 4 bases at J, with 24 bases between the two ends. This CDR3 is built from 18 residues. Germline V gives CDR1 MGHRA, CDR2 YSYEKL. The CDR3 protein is CASSSIGEGRNEYNEQFF. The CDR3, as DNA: TGCGCCAGCAGCTCGATAGGGGAAGGGCGAAATGAGTACAATGAGCAGTTCTTC.

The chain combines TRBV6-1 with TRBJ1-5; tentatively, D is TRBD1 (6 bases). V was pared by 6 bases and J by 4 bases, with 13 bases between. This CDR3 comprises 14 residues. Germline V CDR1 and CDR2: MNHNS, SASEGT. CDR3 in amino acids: CASRGGQTNQPQHF. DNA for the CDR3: TGTGCCAGCAGAGGAGGACAGACAAATCAGCCCCAGCATTTT.

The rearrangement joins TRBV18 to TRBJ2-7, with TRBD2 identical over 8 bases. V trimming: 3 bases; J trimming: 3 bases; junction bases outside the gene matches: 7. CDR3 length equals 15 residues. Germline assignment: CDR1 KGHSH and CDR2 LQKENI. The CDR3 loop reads CASSPFGRDSYEQYF. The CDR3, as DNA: TGTGCCAGCTCACCGTTCGGGAGGGATAGCTACGAGCAGTACTTC.

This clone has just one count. The CDR3 nucleotides are TGCGCCAGCAGCCCGGGGGGGTTCGAAAGAGAGAACACTGAAGCTTTCTTT. Amino acids: CASSPGGFERENTEAFF. V is TRBV4-3 and J is TRBJ1-1, with TRBD1 as a possible D gene (5 bases). Germline V gene data show CDR1 as LGHNA and CDR2 as YSLEER. This CDR3 is 17 amino acids long. The ends were cut back, 4 bases at V and 1 base at J, with 19 bases in the middle.

CDR3 bases: TGTGCCAGCAGCGCGGTTATGGCCTACGAGCAGTACTTC. This sequence encodes CASSAVMAYEQYF. V and J are TRBV5-6 and TRBJ2-7; D is ambiguous. Trimming cost V 4 bases and J 2 bases, with 10 bases left between them. The CDR3 sequence is 13 residues long. Germline V lookup: CDR1 SGHDT, CDR2 YYEEEE.

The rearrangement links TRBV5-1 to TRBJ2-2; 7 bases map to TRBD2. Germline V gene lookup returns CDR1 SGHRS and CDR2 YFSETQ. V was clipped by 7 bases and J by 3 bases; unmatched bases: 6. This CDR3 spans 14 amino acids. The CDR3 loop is CASSEREYTGELFF. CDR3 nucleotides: TGCGCCAGCTCGGAGCGGGAATACACCGGGGAGCTGTTTTTT.

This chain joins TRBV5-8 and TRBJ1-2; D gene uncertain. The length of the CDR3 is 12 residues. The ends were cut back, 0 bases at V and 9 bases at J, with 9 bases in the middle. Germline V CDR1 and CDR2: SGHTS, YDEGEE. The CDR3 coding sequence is TGTGCCAGCAGCTTGGTACAGAGTCGCTACACCTTC. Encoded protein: CASSLVQSRYTF.

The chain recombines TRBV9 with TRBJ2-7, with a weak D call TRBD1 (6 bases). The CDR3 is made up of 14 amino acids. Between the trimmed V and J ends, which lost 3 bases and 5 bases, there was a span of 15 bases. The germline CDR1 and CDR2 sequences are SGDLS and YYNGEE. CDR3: CASSARTDRDEQYF. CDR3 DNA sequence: TGTGCCAGCAGCGCCCGGACAGATCGTGACGAGCAGTACTTC.

CDR3: CASSQKTGDYGYTF. CDR3 bases: TGCGCCAGCAGCCAAAAGACAGGGGACTATGGCTACACCTTC. This sequence joins TRBV4-3 and TRBJ1-2; TRBD1 matches 8 bases. After removal of 2 bases from V and 3 bases from J, the junction contained 2 bases not matched to a gene. The CDR3 has 14 residues. CDR1 LGHNA and CDR2 YSLEER come from the germline V gene.

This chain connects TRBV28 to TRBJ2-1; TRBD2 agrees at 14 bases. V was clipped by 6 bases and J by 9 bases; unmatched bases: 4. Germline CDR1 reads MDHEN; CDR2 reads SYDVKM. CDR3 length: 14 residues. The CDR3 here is CASSSGLAGGEQFF. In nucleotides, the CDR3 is TGTGCCAGCAGCTCCGGACTAGCGGGAGGTGAGCAGTTCTTC. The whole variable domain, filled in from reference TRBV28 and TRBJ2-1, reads DVKVTQSSRYLVKRTGEKVFLECVQDMDHENMFWYRQDPGLGLRLIYFSYDVKMKEKGDIPEGYSVSREKKERFSLILESASTNQTSMYLCASSSGLAGGEQFFGPGTRLTVL.

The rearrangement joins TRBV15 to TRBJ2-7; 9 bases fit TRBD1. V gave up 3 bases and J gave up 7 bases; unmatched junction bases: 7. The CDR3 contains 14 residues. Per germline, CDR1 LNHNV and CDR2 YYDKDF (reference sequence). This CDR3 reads CATSRDRGPEEQYF. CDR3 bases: TGTGCCACCAGCAGGGACAGGGGACCGGAGGAGCAGTACTTC. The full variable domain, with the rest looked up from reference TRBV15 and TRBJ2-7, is DAMVIQNPRYQVTQFGKPVTLSCSQTLNHNVMYWYQQKSSQAPKLLFHYYDKDFNNEADTPDNFQSRRPNTSFCFLDIRSPGLGDTAMYLCATSRDRGPEEQYFGPGTRLTVT.

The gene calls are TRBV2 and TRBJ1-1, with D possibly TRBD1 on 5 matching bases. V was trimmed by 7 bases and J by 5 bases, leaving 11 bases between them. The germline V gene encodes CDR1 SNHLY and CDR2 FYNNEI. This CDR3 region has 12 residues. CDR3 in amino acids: CASTPGVTEAFF. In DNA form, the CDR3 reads TGTGCCAGCACCCCGGGGGTTACTGAAGCTTTCTTT. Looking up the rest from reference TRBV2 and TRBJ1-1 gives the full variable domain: EPEVTQTPSHQVTQMGQEVILRCVPISNHLYFYWYRQILGQKVEFLVSFYNNEISEKSEIFDDQFSVERPDGSNFTLKIRSTKLEDSAMYFCASTPGVTEAFFGQGTRLTVV.

CDR3 loop: CASSLGAIADTQYF. The CDR3 DNA is TGTGCCAGCAGTTTAGGGGCTATTGCGGATACGCAGTATTTT. The rearrangement uses TRBV27 and TRBJ2-3; the D gene is possibly TRBD1 (5 bases). The CDR3 sequence is 14 residues long. The germline V gene encodes CDR1 MNHEY and CDR2 SMNVEV (reference sequence). V lost 2 bases and J 6 bases, leaving 12 bases between the germline ends.